The present TCR beta chain was sequenced within a study of blood T cell repertoires in COVID-19. Turning to the study itself: Sites in the United States, Italy and Spain provided acute and convalescent COVID-19 samples. Nucleic acid was either cDNA or gDNA, and it came from T cells, B-cell-depleted T cells, or PBMCs.

This clone appeared once. This table comes from immunoSEQ multiplex PCR, and its TCRdb copy is limited to in-frame clones, with some not included. The repertoire consists of approximately 98,000 clones, with approximately 82% occurring once and the leading ten covering 4% to 5%. The CDR3 covers 12 residues. From germline, CDR1 is KGHDR and CDR2 SFDVKD. V dropped 10 bases and J dropped 8 bases, with 14 bases sitting between them. The rearrangement joins TRBV24-1 to TRBJ2-1; tentative D call: TRBD1 (6 bases). Sequenced: peripheral blood. The receptor was derived from a woman in her 70s with acute or convalescent COVID-19. The CDR3 DNA sequence: TGTGCCACAGGACAGAACAGGGATGAGCAGTTCTTC. It specifies CATGQNRDEQFF.